This paragraph covers one T cell receptor (beta chain) sequence. The data stem from a study of human T cells and chemical hapten exposure. The time point was: pre-sensitization, week 0. Stated treatment: therapeutic diphenylcyclopropenone sensitization with weekly scalp DPC. TCRdb called the RACE reads again in MiXCR, with one record for every CDR3 protein. The repertoire includes 250,000 to 300,000 distinct CDR3 sequences, around 7.7% of them detected once, and 1.2% sits in the top ten. Per the germline V gene, CDR1 is KGHDR and CDR2 is SFDVKD. The CDR3 length is 12 residues. V was shortened by 7 bases and J by 5 bases, with 10 bases between the two germline ends.

V usage is TRBV24-1 and J usage is TRBJ1-1, with D hard to call. The material was whole blood, obtained in connection with sensitization to the hapten diphenylcyclopropenone (DPC). This sequence was found in a man between 18 and 29 years old with alopecia areata. Some clones in this sample may be carry-over from other donors' samples. As DNA, the CDR3 is TGTGCCACCAGGGGTAGAGGGACTGAAGCTTTCTTT. It yields the protein CATRGRGTEAFF.